This paragraph covers one T cell receptor beta chain sequence. Antigen unknown. This sample was taken from a study of CD8 T cells in ankylosing spondylitis. Study observations and caveats: The authors reported significant enrichment of disease-linked clones in matched ankylosing spondylitis synovial fluid.

Trimming cost V 6 bases and J 3 bases, with 15 bases left between them. Looked up from germline, CDR1 is DFQATT and CDR2 is SNEGSKA (reference sequence). This CDR3 comprises 13 residues. TCRdb used MiXCR to reprocess the 5' RACE reads, holding one entry per CDR3 protein. Of a few hundred thousand distinct CDR3 sequences listed, around 25% were seen once; the top ten hold less than 0.75%. This sequence originates from a male donor with ankylosing spondylitis or in good health (not recorded which). The chain recombines TRBV20-1 with TRBJ2-7; a weak D match, TRBD1 (6 bases). Sample: blood, either unsorted or a sorted T cell fraction (not recorded which). The CDR3 loop is CSANRDNHYEQYF. Written as DNA, the CDR3 is TGCAGTGCAAACCGGGACAACCACTACGAGCAGTACTTC.